Listed below are T cell receptor beta chains from one sample, sequenced in a study of T cell changes during pregnancy in multiple sclerosis. The protocol was immunoSEQ multiplex PCR, while the TCRdb copy is restricted to in-frame clones and leaves out a portion. Among about 67,000 clones listed, roughly 92% were seen once. The specimen comprised peripheral blood, sampled in the second trimester of pregnancy. Receptor source: a female donor with multiple sclerosis, enrolled in a pregnancy study. Each CDR3 is given with its conserved first and last residue. D genes are given only for firm matches. The size of a clone is reported for some rows only, either as once, few or many, or as a class for expanded clones.

clone size: NA; D gene: TRBD2; J gene: TRBJ2-1; V gene: TRBV19; CDR3 DNA: TGTGCCAGTAACCCCGGACTAGCGTATTCCCTTGACAATGAGCAGTTCTTC; CDR3 protein: CASNPGLAYSLDNEQFF
clone size: NA; D gene: NA; J gene: TRBJ2-2; V gene: TRBV11-3; CDR3 DNA: TGTGCCAGCAGCCTACTTAGCTCGGGCACCGGGGAGCTGTTTTTT; CDR3 protein: CASSLLSSGTGELFF
clone size: NA; D gene: NA; J gene: TRBJ1-1; V gene: TRBV11-3; CDR3 DNA: TGTGCCAGCAGCCCCCACAGGACAGCTGCTGAAGCTTTCTTT; CDR3 protein: CASSPHRTAAEAFF
clone size: NA; D gene: NA; J gene: TRBJ2-7; V gene: TRBV5-1; CDR3 DNA: TGCGCCAGCAGCTTGGGATACAGGCCCAATGTATACTACGAGCAGTACTTC; CDR3 protein: CASSLGYRPNVYYEQYF
clone size: NA; D gene: NA; J gene: TRBJ1-2; V gene: TRBV14; CDR3 DNA: TGTGCCAGCAGCCAGAGGGACTATGGCTACACCTTC; CDR3 protein: CASSQRDYGYTF
clone size: NA; D gene: TRBD2; J gene: TRBJ2-3; V gene: TRBV5-1; CDR3 DNA: TGCGCCAGCAGCTTGGAGCTAGCGGGGGGATCTAGTACAGATACGCAGTATTTT; CDR3 protein: CASSLELAGGSSTDTQYF
clone size: NA; D gene: NA; J gene: TRBJ2-5; V gene: TRBV7-2; CDR3 DNA: TGTGCCAGCAGCTTAAAACAGCCCCAAGAGACCCAGTACTTC; CDR3 protein: CASSLKQPQETQYF
clone size: NA; D gene: TRBD2; J gene: TRBJ2-7; V gene: TRBV9; CDR3 DNA: TGTGCCAGCAGCTCAGGCGGGGGAGCCCCCTGGGAGCAGTACTTC; CDR3 protein: CASSSGGGAPWEQYF
clone size: few; D gene: TRBD1; J gene: TRBJ2-3; V gene: TRBV2; CDR3 DNA: TGTGCCAGCAGTTCCAGGACAGGGGCCGGCACAGATACGCAGTATTTT; CDR3 protein: CASSSRTGAGTDTQYF
clone size: NA; D gene: TRBD1; J gene: TRBJ1-2; V gene: TRBV19; CDR3 DNA: TGTGCCAGTAGTCCTCACGCGGGGACAGACTATGGCTACACCTTC; CDR3 protein: CASSPHAGTDYGYTF
clone size: NA; D gene: TRBD2; J gene: TRBJ2-7; V gene: TRBV30; CDR3 DNA: TGTGCCTGGAGTGCTTGGTTACTAGCGGGAGGCTTCCACGAGCAGTACTTC; CDR3 protein: CAWSAWLLAGGFHEQYF
clone size: NA; D gene: TRBD2; J gene: TRBJ2-5; V gene: TRBV4-2; CDR3 DNA: TGTGCCAGCAGCCAAGATGGGGCACTAGCGGGGCAAGAGACCCAGTACTTC; CDR3 protein: CASSQDGALAGQETQYF
clone size: NA; D gene: NA; J gene: TRBJ1-1; V gene: TRBV7-3; CDR3 DNA: TGTGCCAGCAGCTCGACAGTGGCGAACACTGAAGCTTTCTTT; CDR3 protein: CASSSTVANTEAFF
clone size: NA; D gene: NA; J gene: TRBJ1-2; V gene: TRBV18; CDR3 DNA: TGTGCCAGCTCACCCCCGCGGAGCTATGGCTACACCTTC; CDR3 protein: CASSPPRSYGYTF
clone size: NA; D gene: NA; J gene: TRBJ2-1; V gene: TRBV6-5; CDR3 DNA: TGTGCCAGCAGTGTGGAGGGCCGCGATGAGCAGTTCTTC; CDR3 protein: CASSVEGRDEQFF
clone size: NA; D gene: TRBD1; J gene: TRBJ1-2; V gene: TRBV19; CDR3 DNA: TGTGCCAGTGAGGCTAACAGGGGGCAAGGCTACACCTTC; CDR3 protein: CASEANRGQGYTF
clone size: NA; D gene: NA; J gene: TRBJ1-1; V gene: TRBV27; CDR3 DNA: TGTGCCAGCAGTTTAAGCAGGGTCTTTACTGAAGCTTTCTTT; CDR3 protein: CASSLSRVFTEAFF
clone size: NA; D gene: TRBD1; J gene: TRBJ2-1; V gene: TRBV14; CDR3 DNA: TGTGCCAGCAGCCAAGGGGACAGAGGTAATGAGCAGTTCTTC; CDR3 protein: CASSQGDRGNEQFF
clone size: NA; D gene: TRBD2; J gene: TRBJ2-7; V gene: TRBV5-8; CDR3 DNA: TGTGCCAGCAGCTTGGCTGTAAGCGGGGGGGCCCACGAGCAGTACTTC; CDR3 protein: CASSLAVSGGAHEQYF
clone size: NA; D gene: NA; J gene: TRBJ2-7; V gene: TRBV5-1; CDR3 DNA: TGCGCCAGCAGCTTGGGCGGACTTACGACCTACGAGCAGTACTTC; CDR3 protein: CASSLGGLTTYEQYF
clone size: NA; D gene: NA; J gene: TRBJ2-7; V gene: TRBV7-2; CDR3 DNA: TGTGCCAGCAGCTTAGGGGGGCTAGCGGTTGTCGAGCAGTACTTC; CDR3 protein: CASSLGGLAVVEQYF
clone size: NA; D gene: NA; J gene: TRBJ2-5; V gene: TRBV7-9; CDR3 DNA: TGTGCCAGCAACAGGGGGGGTCAAGAGACCCAGTACTTC; CDR3 protein: CASNRGGQETQYF
clone size: NA; D gene: NA; J gene: TRBJ1-1; V gene: TRBV7-9; CDR3 DNA: TGTGCCAGCAGCCAAGATACAGCGAACACTGAAGCTTTCTTT; CDR3 protein: CASSQDTANTEAFF
clone size: NA; D gene: NA; J gene: TRBJ1-2; V gene: TRBV29-1; CDR3 DNA: TGCAGCGTTGAAGATCTTCCGGGATTAGGGTTAGGGCGGGGCCATGGCTACACCTTC; CDR3 protein: CSVEDLPGLGLGRGHGYTF
clone size: NA; D gene: NA; J gene: TRBJ1-4; V gene: TRBV30; CDR3 DNA: TGTGCCTGGACAGGACCGGGCGGGAATGAAAAACTGTTTTTT; CDR3 protein: CAWTGPGGNEKLFF
clone size: NA; D gene: TRBD1; J gene: TRBJ1-2; V gene: TRBV6-1; CDR3 DNA: TGTGCCAGCAGCCCAACAGGGGCCGCCTATTACACCTTC; CDR3 protein: CASSPTGAAYYTF
clone size: NA; D gene: NA; J gene: TRBJ1-2; V gene: TRBV28; CDR3 DNA: TGTGCCAGCAGGGCAGGGAAGGGTGGCTACACCTTC; CDR3 protein: CASRAGKGGYTF
clone size: once; D gene: TRBD2; J gene: TRBJ2-3; V gene: TRBV29-1; CDR3 DNA: TGCAGCGTTGAAGATCAGTCTTGGGGAGGGTCAAAAGATACGCAGTATTTT; CDR3 protein: CSVEDQSWGGSKDTQYF
clone size: once; D gene: NA; J gene: TRBJ1-6; V gene: TRBV5-1; CDR3 DNA: TGCGCCAGCAGCTTGATAAGCCTGTCACCCCTCCACTTT; CDR3 protein: CASSLISLSPLHF
clone size: NA; D gene: NA; J gene: TRBJ1-4; V gene: TRBV4-2; CDR3 DNA: TGTGCCAGCAAGGCAGGTACTAATGAAAAACTGTTTTTT; CDR3 protein: CASKAGTNEKLFF
clone size: NA; D gene: TRBD2; J gene: TRBJ2-7; V gene: TRBV4-1; CDR3 DNA: TGCGCCAGCAGCCCGGGGGAACCGGGACTAGCGGGAGGGCCCAACTACGAGCAGTACTTC; CDR3 protein: CASSPGEPGLAGGPNYEQYF
clone size: NA; D gene: NA; J gene: TRBJ2-2; V gene: TRBV5-6; CDR3 DNA: TGTGCCAGCAGCTTGGTGCCAGGGCGTGGGGGGGAGCTGTTTTTT; CDR3 protein: CASSLVPGRGGELFF
clone size: NA; D gene: NA; J gene: TRBJ2-1; V gene: TRBV6-6; CDR3 DNA: TGTGCCAGCAGTTACGGCCCAGGGCCCCCTTACAATGAGCAGTTCTTC; CDR3 protein: CASSYGPGPPYNEQFF
clone size: once; D gene: TRBD1; J gene: TRBJ2-5; V gene: TRBV5-6; CDR3 DNA: TGTGCCAGCAGCTCGGTGACAGGGGAAGAGACCCAGTACTTC; CDR3 protein: CASSSVTGEETQYF
clone size: NA; D gene: NA; J gene: TRBJ2-7; V gene: TRBV28; CDR3 DNA: TGTGCCAGCAGGAAACCGGGACTGCTCGGCTACGAGCAGTACTTC; CDR3 protein: CASRKPGLLGYEQYF
clone size: NA; D gene: TRBD1; J gene: TRBJ1-2; V gene: TRBV18; CDR3 DNA: TGTGCCAGCTCACCCGACAGGGGGCACGGCTACACCTTC; CDR3 protein: CASSPDRGHGYTF
clone size: NA; D gene: NA; J gene: TRBJ1-6; V gene: TRBV9; CDR3 DNA: TGTGCCAGCAGCGTAGAACCTGTGGTCAAGGGAGTCAATTCACCCCTCCACTTT; CDR3 protein: CASSVEPVVKGVNSPLHF
clone size: NA; D gene: TRBD1; J gene: TRBJ2-1; V gene: TRBV7-9; CDR3 DNA: TGTGCCAGCAGCTTAGGACAGGGAGAATACAATGAGCAGTTCTTC; CDR3 protein: CASSLGQGEYNEQFF
clone size: NA; D gene: TRBD1; J gene: TRBJ2-4; V gene: TRBV4-1; CDR3 DNA: TGCGCCAGCAGCCAAGAAGGAGGACAGGTCCAAAACATTCAGTACTTC; CDR3 protein: CASSQEGGQVQNIQYF
clone size: NA; D gene: TRBD1; J gene: TRBJ2-6; V gene: TRBV5-6; CDR3 DNA: TGTGCCAGCAGTTCCGGGACAGGGGTTTCTGGGGCCAACGTCCTGACTTTC; CDR3 protein: CASSSGTGVSGANVLTF
clone size: NA; D gene: TRBD1; J gene: TRBJ2-2; V gene: TRBV11-2; CDR3 DNA: TGTGCCAGCAGCCGCCAGGGACAGGGCACCGGGGAGCTGTTTTTT; CDR3 protein: CASSRQGQGTGELFF
clone size: NA; D gene: TRBD2; J gene: TRBJ2-2; V gene: TRBV18; CDR3 DNA: TGTGCCAGCTCACCATTCTTCTTGCAGCGGGGACTCGCACAGACCGGGGAGCTGTTTTTT; CDR3 protein: CASSPFFLQRGLAQTGELFF
clone size: NA; D gene: NA; J gene: TRBJ2-2; V gene: TRBV19; CDR3 DNA: TGTGCCAGTGACCTAGGGGGTACCGCGAACACCGGGGAGCTGTTTTTT; CDR3 protein: CASDLGGTANTGELFF
clone size: NA; D gene: TRBD1; J gene: TRBJ1-1; V gene: TRBV28; CDR3 DNA: TGTGCCAGCAGGTCCGGACAGGGGGCTGAAGCTTTCTTT; CDR3 protein: CASRSGQGAEAFF
clone size: NA; D gene: NA; J gene: TRBJ2-1; V gene: TRBV7-9; CDR3 DNA: TGTGCCAGCAGCTCAGACAGCTACAACAATGAGCAGTTCTTC; CDR3 protein: CASSSDSYNNEQFF
clone size: NA; D gene: TRBD2; J gene: TRBJ2-1; V gene: TRBV2; CDR3 DNA: TGTGCCAGCAGCCGGACTAGCGGATTTTACAATGAGCAGTTCTTC; CDR3 protein: CASSRTSGFYNEQFF
clone size: NA; D gene: TRBD2; J gene: TRBJ2-3; V gene: TRBV10-3; CDR3 DNA: TGTGCCATCAGTGAGTCGGGCCCACTCCGGGGGGGAGATACGCAGTATTTT; CDR3 protein: CAISESGPLRGGDTQYF
clone size: NA; D gene: NA; J gene: TRBJ1-4; V gene: TRBV6-5; CDR3 DNA: TGTGCCAGCAGCTCCCGGGGTACGACTAATGAAAAACTGTTTTTT; CDR3 protein: CASSSRGTTNEKLFF
clone size: NA; D gene: TRBD1; J gene: TRBJ2-7; V gene: TRBV6-5; CDR3 DNA: TGTGCCAGCAGACCTCGGGACAGGGCATACGAGCAGTACTTC; CDR3 protein: CASRPRDRAYEQYF
clone size: once; D gene: TRBD1; J gene: TRBJ1-1; V gene: TRBV11-3; CDR3 DNA: TGTGCCAGCAGCCACAATACAGGGGTTGAAGCTTTCTTT; CDR3 protein: CASSHNTGVEAFF
clone size: NA; D gene: NA; J gene: TRBJ1-1; V gene: TRBV7-9; CDR3 DNA: TGTGCCAGCAGCCCAAAGTTTGGCGGCGACACTGAAGCTTTCTTT; CDR3 protein: CASSPKFGGDTEAFF
clone size: NA; D gene: TRBD1; J gene: TRBJ2-4; V gene: TRBV18; CDR3 DNA: TGTGCCAGCTCACCACCATCCCTACAGGGGTCCAAAAACATTCAGTACTTC; CDR3 protein: CASSPPSLQGSKNIQYF